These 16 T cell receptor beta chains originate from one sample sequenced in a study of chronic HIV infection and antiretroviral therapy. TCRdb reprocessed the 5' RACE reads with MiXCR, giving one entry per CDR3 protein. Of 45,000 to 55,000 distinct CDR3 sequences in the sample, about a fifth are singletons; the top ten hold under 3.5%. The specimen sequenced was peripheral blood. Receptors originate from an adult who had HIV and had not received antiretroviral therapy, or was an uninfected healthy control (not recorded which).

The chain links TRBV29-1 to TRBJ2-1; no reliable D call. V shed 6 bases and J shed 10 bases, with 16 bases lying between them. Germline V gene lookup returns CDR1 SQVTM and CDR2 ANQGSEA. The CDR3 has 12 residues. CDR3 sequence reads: CSVSGDTYEQFF. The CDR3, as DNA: TGCAGCGTGTCTGGAGATACGTACGAGCAGTTCTTC.

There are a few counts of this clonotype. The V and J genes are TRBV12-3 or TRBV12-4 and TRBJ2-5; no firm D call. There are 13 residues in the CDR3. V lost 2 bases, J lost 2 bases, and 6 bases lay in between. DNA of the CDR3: TGTGCCAGCAGTTTACAGGCTCAAGAGACCCAGTACTTC. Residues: CASSLQAQETQYF.

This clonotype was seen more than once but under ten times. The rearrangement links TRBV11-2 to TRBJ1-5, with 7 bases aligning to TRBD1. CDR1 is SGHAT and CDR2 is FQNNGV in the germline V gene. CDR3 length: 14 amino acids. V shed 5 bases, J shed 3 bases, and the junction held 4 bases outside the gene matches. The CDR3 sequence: CASSPGGVNQPQHF. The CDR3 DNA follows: TGTGCCAGCAGCCCAGGGGGGGTCAATCAGCCCCAGCATTTT.

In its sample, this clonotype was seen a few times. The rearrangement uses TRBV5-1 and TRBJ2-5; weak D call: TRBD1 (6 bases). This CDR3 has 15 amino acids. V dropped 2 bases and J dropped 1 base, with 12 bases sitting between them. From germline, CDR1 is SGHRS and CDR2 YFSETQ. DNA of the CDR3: TGCGCCAGCAGCTTTGACAGGCCCTCCCAAGAGACCCAGTACTTC. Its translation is CASSFDRPSQETQYF.

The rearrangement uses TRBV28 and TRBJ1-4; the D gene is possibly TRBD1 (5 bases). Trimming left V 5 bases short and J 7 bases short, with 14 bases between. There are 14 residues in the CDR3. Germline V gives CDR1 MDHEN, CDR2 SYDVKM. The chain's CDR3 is CASSLRGDGEKLFF. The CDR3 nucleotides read TGTGCCAGCAGTCTCCGAGGGGACGGTGAAAAACTGTTTTTT.

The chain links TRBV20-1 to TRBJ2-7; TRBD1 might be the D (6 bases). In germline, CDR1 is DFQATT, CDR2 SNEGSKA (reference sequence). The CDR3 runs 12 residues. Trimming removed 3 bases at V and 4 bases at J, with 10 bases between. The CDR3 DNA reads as TGCAGTGCTAGCCCAGGGGAGTACGAGCAGTACTTC. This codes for CSASPGEYEQYF.

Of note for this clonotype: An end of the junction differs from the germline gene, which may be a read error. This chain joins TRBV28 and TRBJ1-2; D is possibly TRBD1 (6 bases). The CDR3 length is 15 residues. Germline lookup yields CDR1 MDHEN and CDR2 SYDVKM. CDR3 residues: CASSVGGGRSYGYIF. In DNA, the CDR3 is TGTGCCAGCAGTGTTGGGGGGGGGCGGAGCTATGGCTACATCTTC.

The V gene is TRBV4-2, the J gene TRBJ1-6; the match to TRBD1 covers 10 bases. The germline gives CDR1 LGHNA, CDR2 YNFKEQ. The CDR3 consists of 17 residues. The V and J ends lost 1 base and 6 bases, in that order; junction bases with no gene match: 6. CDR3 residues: CASSQVDRGPGNSPLHF. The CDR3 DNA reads TGTGCCAGCAGCCAAGTTGACAGGGGGCCGGGTAATTCACCCCTCCACTTT.

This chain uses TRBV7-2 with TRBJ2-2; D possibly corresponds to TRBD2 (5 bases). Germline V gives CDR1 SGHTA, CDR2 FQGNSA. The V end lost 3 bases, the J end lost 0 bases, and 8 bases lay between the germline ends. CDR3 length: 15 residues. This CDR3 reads CASSLDSSNTGELFF. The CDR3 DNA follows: TGTGCCAGCAGCTTGGACTCGTCGAACACCGGGGAGCTGTTTTTT. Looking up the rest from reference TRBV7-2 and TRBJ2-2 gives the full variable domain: GAGVSQSPSNKVTEKGKDVELRCDPISGHTALYWYRQSLGQGLEFLIYFQGNSAPDKSGLPSDRFSAERTGGSVSTLTIQRTQQEDSAVYLCASSLDSSNTGELFFGEGSRLTVL.

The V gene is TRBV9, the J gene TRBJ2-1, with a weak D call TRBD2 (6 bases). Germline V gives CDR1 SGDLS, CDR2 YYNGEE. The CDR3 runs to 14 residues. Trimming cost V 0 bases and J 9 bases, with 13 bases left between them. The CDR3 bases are TGTGCCAGCAGCGTAGTGTCGGGAGTGGGTGAGCAGTTCTTC. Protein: CASSVVSGVGEQFF.

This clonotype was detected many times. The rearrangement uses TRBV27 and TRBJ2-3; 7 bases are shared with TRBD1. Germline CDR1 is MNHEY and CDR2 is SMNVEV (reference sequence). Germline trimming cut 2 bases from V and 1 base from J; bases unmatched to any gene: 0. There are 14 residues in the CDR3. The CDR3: CASSLGQGTDTQYF. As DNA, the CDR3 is TGTGCCAGCAGTTTAGGACAGGGCACAGATACGCAGTATTTT.

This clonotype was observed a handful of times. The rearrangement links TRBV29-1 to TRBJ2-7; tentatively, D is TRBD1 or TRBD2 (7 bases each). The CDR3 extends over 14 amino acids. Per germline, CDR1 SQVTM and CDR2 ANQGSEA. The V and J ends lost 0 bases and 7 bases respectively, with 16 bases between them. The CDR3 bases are TGCAGCGTTGAAGATCCAGGGGGGGTTCATGAGCAGTACTTC. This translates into CSVEDPGGVHEQYF.

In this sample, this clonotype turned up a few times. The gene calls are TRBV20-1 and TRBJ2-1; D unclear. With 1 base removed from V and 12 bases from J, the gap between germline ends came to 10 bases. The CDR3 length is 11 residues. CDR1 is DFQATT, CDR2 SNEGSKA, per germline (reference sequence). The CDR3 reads CSARVTSWQFF. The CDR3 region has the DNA TGCAGTGCTAGAGTGACGAGTTGGCAGTTCTTC.

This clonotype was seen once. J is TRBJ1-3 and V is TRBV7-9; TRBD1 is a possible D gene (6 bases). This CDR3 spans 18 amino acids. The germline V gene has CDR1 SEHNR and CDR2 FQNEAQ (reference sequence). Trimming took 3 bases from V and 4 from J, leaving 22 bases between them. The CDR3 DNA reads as TGTGCCAGCAGCTTCGATGGCAGGGGCATATTGCACGGAAACACCATATATTTT. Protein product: CASSFDGRGILHGNTIYF.

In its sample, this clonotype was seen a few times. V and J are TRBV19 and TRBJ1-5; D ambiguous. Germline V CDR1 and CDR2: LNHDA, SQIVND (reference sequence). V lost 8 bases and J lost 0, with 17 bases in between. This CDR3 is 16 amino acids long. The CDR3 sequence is CASHEGIWHSNQPQHF. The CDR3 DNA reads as TGTGCCAGTCACGAGGGTATATGGCATAGCAATCAGCCCCAGCATTTT.

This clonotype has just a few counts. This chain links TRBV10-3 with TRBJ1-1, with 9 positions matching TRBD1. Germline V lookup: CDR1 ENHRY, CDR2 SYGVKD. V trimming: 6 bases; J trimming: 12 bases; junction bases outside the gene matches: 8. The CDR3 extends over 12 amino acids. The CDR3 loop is CAIRGQGILTFF. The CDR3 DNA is TGTGCCATCAGAGGACAGGGGATTCTAACTTTCTTT.